The next 23 T cell receptor beta chains were all read from a single sample in a study of radiotherapy plus CTLA-4 blockade in lung cancer. Generated by immunoSEQ multiplex PCR, the TCRdb table keeps only in-frame clones and is missing some. The data hold 20,000 or so clones, with approximately 85% observed a single time. The specimen comprised peripheral blood, sampled from a patient treated with radiotherapy plus ipilimumab. These receptor sequences come from a human donor with non-small cell lung cancer whose response to radiotherapy plus ipilimumab could not be evaluated.

This rearrangement joins TRBV7-3 to TRBJ1-2; weak D call: TRBD1 (6 bases). The germline V gene has CDR1 SGHTA and CDR2 FQGTGA. CDR3 length equals 16 residues. Trimming took off 5 bases at V and 0 bases at J, with 16 bases between the two ends. CDR3 amino acids: CASSPSHRVANYGYTF. The DNA of the CDR3 is TGTGCCAGCAGCCCCTCTCACAGGGTGGCTAACTATGGCTACACCTTC.

In its sample, this clone was seen once. This chain joins TRBV5-1 and TRBJ2-1; TRBD2 matches 7 bases. The CDR3 covers 15 residues. The V and J ends lost 4 bases and 4 bases, in that order; junction bases with no gene match: 8. The V gene's germline CDR1 is SGHRS and CDR2 YFSETQ. Here the CDR3 reads CASSTASGPYNEQFF. The CDR3 DNA sequence: TGCGCCAGCAGCACTGCTAGCGGTCCATACAATGAGCAGTTCTTC.

The chain links TRBV29-1 to TRBJ2-4, with D perhaps matching TRBD2 (5 bases). V shed 8 bases and J shed 1 base, with 21 bases lying between them. The germline V gene encodes CDR1 SQVTM and CDR2 ANQGSEA. The CDR3 has 16 amino acids. CDR3 protein: CSSRPGGLVAKNIQYF. DNA of the CDR3: TGCAGCTCAAGGCCGGGCGGGTTGGTGGCCAAAAACATTCAGTACTTC.

This chain links TRBV19 with TRBJ1-2, with D uncertain. The germline CDR1 and CDR2 sequences are LNHDA and SQIVND (reference sequence). The CDR3 covers 15 residues. With 5 bases removed from V and 6 bases from J, the gap between germline ends came to 19 bases. Here the CDR3 reads CASSAYLTGTHGYTF. CDR3 nucleotides: TGTGCCAGTAGTGCTTACCTCACGGGAACGCATGGCTACACCTTC.

The genes are TRBV6-6 and TRBJ2-5; maybe TRBD2 (5 bases). Trimming removed 7 bases from V and 8 bases from J, with 20 bases in between. The germline V gene encodes CDR1 MNHNY and CDR2 SVGAGI (reference sequence). The CDR3 is made up of 14 amino acids. This CDR3 is CASIPDATILTQYF. CDR3 coding DNA: TGTGCCAGCATTCCCGACGCGACTATTCTTACCCAGTACTTC.

This chain links TRBV4-2 with TRBJ2-1, with D perhaps TRBD2 (6 bases). Germline CDR1 reads LGHNA; CDR2 reads YNFKEQ. The CDR3 sequence is 14 residues long. V lost 4 bases and J lost 8, with 15 bases in between. CDR3 sequence: CASSREAGRYEQFF. DNA for the CDR3: TGTGCCAGCAGCCGGGAGGCAGGCCGGTATGAGCAGTTCTTC.

This chain joins TRBV29-1 and TRBJ2-5; no clear D gene. The CDR3 length is 12 residues. Germline V gene sequence: CDR1 SQVTM, CDR2 ANQGSEA. Trimming shortened V by 5 bases and J by 0 bases, and 7 bases separated the two germline ends. The DNA for the CDR3 is TGCAGCGTTTCCCGGTACCAAGAGACCCAGTACTTC. Encoded protein: CSVSRYQETQYF. The full variable domain, in which reference TRBV29-1 and TRBJ2-5 provide the parts outside the CDR3, is SAVISQKPSRDICQRGTSLTIQCQVDSQVTMMFWYRQQPGQSLTLIATANQGSEATYESGFVIDKFPISRPNLTFSTLTVSNMSPEDSSIYLCSVSRYQETQYFGPGTRLLVL.

The chain has TRBV2 and TRBJ2-5; TRBD2 might be the D (7 bases). The better agreement between TRBJ2-7 and the DNA end casts doubt on the J call. CDR3 size: 15 residues. The germline CDR1 and CDR2 sequences are SNHLY and FYNNEI. The CDR3 spells CASRWGGQTSYEQYF. CDR3 nucleotides: TGTGCCAGCAGGTGGGGGGGCCAGACATCCTACGAGCAGTACTTC.

V usage is TRBV9 and J usage is TRBJ2-1; TRBD2 agrees at 7 bases. The CDR3 sequence is 16 residues long. V gave up 0 bases and J gave up 8 bases; unmatched junction bases: 11. In germline, CDR1 is SGDLS, CDR2 YYNGEE. The CDR3 nucleotides read TGTGCCAGCAGCGTAGGGATGGTAGCGGGTCGCGATGAGCAGTTCTTC. Translating gives CASSVGMVAGRDEQFF.

This clone is a singleton in its sample. The chain employs TRBV19 and TRBJ2-1; D ambiguous. Germline CDR1 reads LNHDA; CDR2 reads SQIVND (reference sequence). Trimming took off 1 base at V and 7 bases at J, with 8 bases between the two ends. This CDR3 has 13 amino acids. The CDR3 spells CASSIALVNEQFF. In DNA form, the CDR3 reads TGTGCCAGTAGTATAGCACTCGTAAATGAGCAGTTCTTC.

The rearrangement uses TRBV6-6 and TRBJ1-5; TRBD1 agrees at 7 bases. Germline V CDR1 and CDR2: MNHNY, SVGAGI (reference sequence). Losses at the gene ends were 7 bases for V and 3 bases for J; bases not matched to a gene: 9. CDR3 size: 15 residues. DNA of the CDR3: TGTGCCAGCACCCCAGACAGGGAATACAATCAGCCCCAGCATTTT. Encoded protein: CASTPDREYNQPQHF.

This sequence joins TRBV4-2 and TRBJ2-5, with unresolved D. V lost 3 bases and J lost 1, with 15 bases in between. The CDR3 runs 16 residues. Germline V gene data show CDR1 as LGHNA and CDR2 as YNFKEQ. The CDR3 sequence is CASSQSISRIQETQYF. In DNA form, the CDR3 reads TGTGCCAGCAGCCAGTCAATCAGCAGGATCCAAGAGACCCAGTACTTC.

The CDR3 loop is CASSKSPHRVDRTYNSPLHF. The CDR3, as DNA: TGTGCCAGCAGTAAATCCCCTCACAGGGTAGATAGAACCTATAATTCACCCCTCCACTTT. The genes are TRBV2 and TRBJ1-6; perhaps TRBD1 as D (6 bases). CDR1 and CDR2 from the germline V gene are SNHLY and FYNNEI. CDR3 length: 20 amino acids. The V end lost 5 bases, the J end lost 2 bases, and 25 bases lay between the germline ends.

The chain has TRBV10-1 and TRBJ1-1; D not certain. Germline CDR1 reads WNHNN; CDR2 reads SYGVQD (reference sequence). CDR3 size: 14 residues. V lost 4 bases and J lost 7, with 16 bases in between. CDR3 DNA: TGCGCCAGCAGTGCTTTTGCGGCGGCTGATGAAGCTTTCTTT. It codes for CASSAFAAADEAFF.

The CDR3 spells CASSQTERRNTGELFF. The CDR3, as DNA: TGTGCCAGCTCACAAACGGAAAGGAGGAACACCGGGGAGCTGTTTTTT. J is TRBJ2-2 and V is TRBV18, with D uncertain. With 4 bases removed from V and 1 base from J, the gap between germline ends came to 13 bases. The CDR3 extends over 16 amino acids. Germline V CDR1 and CDR2: KGHSH, LQKENI.

The chain has TRBV11-3 and TRBJ2-5, with D tentatively TRBD1 (5 bases). The end of the DNA aligns better with TRBJ2-7, so the J call may be wrong. Germline CDR1 is SGHNT and CDR2 is YENEEA. The CDR3 has 14 residues. CDR3 sequence reads: CASSLDQGNYEQYF. As DNA, the CDR3 is TGTGCCAGCAGCTTAGACCAGGGAAATTACGAGCAGTACTTC.

The chain has TRBV21-1 and TRBJ1-4; the D call of TRBD1 is as the table states it, not checked on the DNA. TRBV21-1 is deemed a pseudogene. This CDR3 spans 18 amino acids. Written as DNA, the CDR3 is TGTGCCAGCATCGACCAGGGGGACAGATACCCAACTAATGAAAAACTGTTTTTT. This encodes CASIDQGDRYPTNEKLFF.

The rearrangement links TRBV6-6 to TRBJ2-7, with D perhaps matching TRBD2 (6 bases). CDR1 and CDR2 from the germline V gene are MNHNY and SVGAGI (reference sequence). This CDR3 is 13 amino acids long. The V gene lost 7 bases and the J gene lost 12 bases, with 22 bases spanning the gap. CDR3 DNA: TGTGCCAGCATCACGACGGGGACTCCCGGGCTGTACTTC. Protein product: CASITTGTPGLYF.

This clone has only a few counts. V gene TRBV13 combines with J gene TRBJ2-3; D might be TRBD2 (5 bases). The CDR3 covers 16 residues. Germline CDR1 is PRHDT and CDR2 is FYEKMQ (reference sequence). V lost 0 bases to trimming and J lost 2 bases, with 12 bases between them. The CDR3 sequence is CASSLGRDSDTDTQYF. Written as DNA, the CDR3 is TGTGCCAGCAGCTTAGGCCGGGATTCTGACACAGATACGCAGTATTTT.

The J gene is TRBJ1-5, the V gene TRBV10-2; 7 nucleotides agree with TRBD1. Losses at the gene ends were 4 bases for V and 5 bases for J; bases not matched to a gene: 2. The CDR3 contains 13 residues. The germline CDR1 and CDR2 sequences are WSHSY and SAAADI. The CDR3 nucleotides are TGCGCCAGCAGTGGACAGGGCGATCAGCCCCAGCATTTT. It encodes CASSGQGDQPQHF.

V is TRBV7-9 and J is TRBJ2-1, with 11 positions matching TRBD2. The CDR3 spans 18 residues. Trimming cost V 5 bases and J 0 bases; bases outside gene matches: 9. Germline CDR1 and CDR2: SEHNR and FQNEAQ (reference sequence). The CDR3: CASSGVGLAGSSYNEQFF. DNA for the CDR3: TGTGCCAGCAGCGGCGTCGGACTAGCGGGTAGCTCCTACAATGAGCAGTTCTTC.

As DNA, the CDR3 is TGTGCCAGCAGTGGGTGGGACAGGGCCCCCAATGAGCAGTTCTTC. This translates into CASSGWDRAPNEQFF. This chain joins TRBV2 and TRBJ2-1; 9 nucleotides line up with TRBD1. V dropped 4 bases and J dropped 6; count of bases not matched to a gene: 7. This CDR3 spans 15 amino acids. The germline V gene has CDR1 SNHLY and CDR2 FYNNEI.

The chain employs TRBV28 and TRBJ2-2; 10 bases line up with TRBD2. CDR3 length equals 18 residues. Trimming took 6 bases from V and 0 from J; bases not matched to a gene: 10. Germline V gene sequence: CDR1 MDHEN, CDR2 SYDVKM. CDR3: CASSSPGTSGTNTGELFF. The CDR3 DNA reads TGTGCCAGCAGCTCCCCAGGTACTAGCGGGACGAACACCGGGGAGCTGTTTTTT.